The 20 T cell receptor beta chains in this list originate from one sample, sequenced in a study of radiotherapy plus CTLA-4 blockade in lung cancer. Libraries were prepared by immunoSEQ multiplex PCR; TCRdb keeps only in-frame clonotypes and omits some of them. The sample consists of about 45,000 clones, 70% to 80% of them appearing once. This sample comprised peripheral blood, obtained from a patient treated with radiotherapy plus ipilimumab. The source is a human donor with non-small cell lung cancer who had stable disease on radiotherapy plus ipilimumab.

V gene TRBV15 combines with J gene TRBJ2-1; D gene ambiguous. In germline, CDR1 is LNHNV, CDR2 YYDKDF (reference sequence). The CDR3 totals 12 residues. With 5 bases removed from V and 6 bases from J, the gap between germline ends came to 8 bases. The CDR3 DNA follows: TGTGCCACCAGCCGTCCATTCAATGAGCAGTTCTTC. Translating gives CATSRPFNEQFF.

This chain connects TRBV7-9 to TRBJ2-2, with D possibly being TRBD1 or TRBD2 (6 bases each). This CDR3 is 16 amino acids long. Germline V gene sequence: CDR1 SEHNR, CDR2 FQNEAQ (reference sequence). V lost 6 bases and J lost 5, with 19 bases in between. The DNA for the CDR3 is TGTGCCAGCAGTATGGGGGCTAGCGAGGCTACCGGGGAGCTGTTTTTT. Protein product: CASSMGASEATGELFF.

The rearrangement joins TRBV28 to TRBJ1-6, with D perhaps TRBD1 (6 bases). The CDR3 totals 14 residues. From germline, CDR1 is MDHEN and CDR2 SYDVKM. Between the trimmed V and J ends, which lost 5 bases and 10 bases, there was a span of 15 bases. CDR3 residues: CASSGGSTGSPLHF. Written as DNA, the CDR3 is TGTGCCAGCAGTGGGGGCAGTACGGGCTCACCCCTCCACTTT.

The V and J genes are TRBV7-6 and TRBJ2-1; no clear D gene. The CDR3 is 15 amino acids. Per the germline V gene, CDR1 is SGHVS and CDR2 is FNYEAQ. V lost 0 bases, J lost 1 base, and 7 bases lay in between. The CDR3 DNA is TGTGCCAGCAGCTTAGCGAGTTGGTCCTACAATGAGCAGTTCTTC. Encoded protein: CASSLASWSYNEQFF.

The rearrangement joins TRBV30 to TRBJ1-4, with 7 bases matching TRBD1. The ends lost 1 base at V and 0 bases at J; junction bases unmatched: 2. CDR3 length: 15 amino acids. Germline CDR1 reads GTSNPN; CDR2 reads SVGIG (reference sequence). The CDR3 DNA is TGTGCCTGGAGTGCGACAGGGTCAACTAATGAAAAACTGTTTTTT. Translation: CAWSATGSTNEKLFF.

The genes are TRBV9 and TRBJ1-4; D not certain. This CDR3 has 13 residues. The germline V gene has CDR1 SGDLS and CDR2 YYNGEE. The V and J ends lost 4 bases and 0 bases respectively, with 4 bases between them. The CDR3 sequence is CASSSATNEKLFF. CDR3 DNA: TGTGCCAGCAGCTCCGCAACTAATGAAAAACTGTTTTTT. Variable domain in full (rest from reference TRBV9 and TRBJ1-4): DSGVTQTPKHLITATGQRVTLRCSPRSGDLSVYWYQQSLDQGLQFLIQYYNGEERAKGNILERFSAQQFPDLHSELNLSSLELGDSALYFCASSSATNEKLFFGSGTQLSVL.

This clone has a single count. The chain links TRBV9 to TRBJ1-3; weak D call: TRBD1 (5 bases). The V end was cut by 3 bases, the J end by 4 bases, with 14 bases between. Germline values: CDR1 SGDLS, CDR2 YYNGEE. This CDR3 spans 15 amino acids. CDR3 coding DNA: TGTGCCAGCAGCGGTTCTTCCGGGGGAGGAAACACCATATATTTT. Its translation is CASSGSSGGGNTIYF.

The chain recombines TRBV6-1 with TRBJ1-5; 9 bases align to TRBD1. CDR3 size: 14 residues. Germline V gene sequence: CDR1 MNHNS, CDR2 SASEGT. Losses at the gene ends were 8 bases for V and 4 bases for J; bases not matched to a gene: 6. The CDR3 sequence is CASGTGQGNQPQHF. The CDR3 DNA reads TGTGCCAGCGGGACGGGACAGGGTAATCAGCCCCAGCATTTT.

The V and J genes are TRBV7-2 and TRBJ1-1; 10 positions agree with TRBD1. The V segment lost 5 bases and the J segment 1 base; nucleotides outside the gene matches: 4. CDR3 length: 15 amino acids. Germline V gives CDR1 SGHTA, CDR2 FQGNSA. CDR3 DNA sequence: TGTGCCAGCAGCGGGAGGACAGGGGGGAACACTGAAGCTTTCTTT. This encodes CASSGRTGGNTEAFF.

This chain links TRBV9 with TRBJ2-2; maybe TRBD2 (5 bases). Trimming pared 4 bases from V and 5 bases from J, leaving 9 bases between. The CDR3 is 13 residues long. The germline gives CDR1 SGDLS, CDR2 YYNGEE. The CDR3 coding sequence is TGTGCCAGCAGCCCCCGGGGTACCGGGGAGCTGTTTTTT. Translation gives CASSPRGTGELFF.

In DNA, the CDR3 is TGTGCCAGCAGCGCTTTGACAGGGGGCAACGTAGATACGCAGTATTTT. It translates to CASSALTGGNVDTQYF. This chain uses TRBV9 with TRBJ2-3; 10 bases agree with TRBD1. Germline V gene lookup returns CDR1 SGDLS and CDR2 YYNGEE. This CDR3 region has 16 residues. J was trimmed by 5 bases and V by 3 bases; bases with no gene match: 9.

This chain connects TRBV11-2 to TRBJ1-5, with TRBD1 matching 7 bases. There are 16 residues in the CDR3. With V trimmed by 2 bases and J by 4 bases, 8 bases remained unmatched. Germline V lookup: CDR1 SGHAT, CDR2 FQNNGV. The CDR3 loop is CASSLRQGIGNQPQHF. Here the CDR3 DNA reads TGTGCCAGCAGCTTAAGACAGGGAATAGGGAATCAGCCCCAGCATTTT.

This clone was seen once. The chain has TRBV19 and TRBJ1-6; 9 bases fit TRBD1. Germline loops: CDR1 LNHDA, CDR2 SQIVND (reference sequence). Trimming cost V 4 bases and J 9 bases; bases outside gene matches: 4. This CDR3 contains 14 residues. The CDR3 coding sequence is TGTGCCAGTAGTAGGGACAGGGTGAGTTCACCCCTCCACTTT. Its protein is CASSRDRVSSPLHF.

The rearrangement links TRBV2 to TRBJ2-1; D is possibly TRBD1 (6 bases). The CDR3 sequence is 14 residues long. V shed 5 bases and J shed 2 bases, with 10 bases lying between them. The germline gives CDR1 SNHLY, CDR2 FYNNEI. This CDR3 is CASSKTGTYNEQFF. CDR3 bases: TGTGCCAGCAGTAAGACAGGAACCTACAATGAGCAGTTCTTC. The entire variable domain, with the rest obtained from reference TRBV2 and TRBJ2-1, is as follows: EPEVTQTPSHQVTQMGQEVILRCVPISNHLYFYWYRQILGQKVEFLVSFYNNEISEKSEIFDDQFSVERPDGSNFTLKIRSTKLEDSAMYFCASSKTGTYNEQFFGPGTRLTVL.

This clone has just a few counts. This chain joins TRBV5-4 and TRBJ1-1; D perhaps matches TRBD1 (6 bases). Germline assignment: CDR1 SGHNT and CDR2 YYREEE (reference sequence). The CDR3 spans 14 residues. Trimming pared 3 bases from V and 4 bases from J, leaving 13 bases between. The CDR3 sequence: CASSWGLTGTEAFF. DNA for the CDR3: TGTGCCAGCAGCTGGGGACTGACAGGCACTGAAGCTTTCTTT.

This clone occurred a few times. The rearrangement links TRBV18 to TRBJ2-7; TRBD1 matches at 10 bases. Trimming took 3 bases from V and 5 from J; bases not matched to a gene: 4. The CDR3 is 14 amino acids. Germline CDR1 KGHSH, CDR2 LQKENI. The CDR3, as DNA: TGTGCCAGCTCACCCCTAGGGACAGGGGACGAGCAGTACGTC. It encodes CASSPLGTGDEQYV.

The count of this clone is one. V is TRBV27 and J is TRBJ2-6, with TRBD1 identical over 11 bases. After removal of 5 bases from V and 2 bases from J, the junction contained 8 bases not matched to a gene. Germline V gene sequence: CDR1 MNHEY, CDR2 SMNVEV (reference sequence). This CDR3 spans 18 amino acids. The CDR3 region has the DNA TGTGCCAGCAGTCGGCAGGGACAGGGGGTAACTGGGGCCAACGTCCTGACTTTC. Its protein product is CASSRQGQGVTGANVLTF.

The genes are TRBV6-1 and TRBJ1-5; D is possibly TRBD1 (5 bases). V lost 2 bases and J lost 0, with 14 bases in between. CDR1 is MNHNS and CDR2 is SASEGT in the germline V gene. CDR3 length: 17 residues. CDR3 in DNA: TGTGCCAGCAGTGAATTCGGGGGGAGCAATAGCAATCAGCCCCAGCATTTT. As protein: CASSEFGGSNSNQPQHF.

The chain employs TRBV6-6 and TRBJ2-7; the match to TRBD2 covers 14 bases. Germline V gene data show CDR1 as MNHNY and CDR2 as SVGAGI (reference sequence). Germline trimming cut 6 bases from V and 2 bases from J; bases unmatched to any gene: 6. This CDR3 is built from 16 residues. This CDR3 is CASSIGLAGGTYEQYF. The DNA for the CDR3 is TGTGCCAGCAGCATCGGACTAGCGGGGGGAACCTACGAGCAGTACTTC.

As to this clone: Compared with germline, one end of the junction differs, possibly owing to a read error. The chain couples TRBV7-2 to TRBJ1-1; D not certain. The CDR3 has 13 residues. The V gene's germline CDR1 is SGHTA and CDR2 FQGNSA. DNA of the CDR3: TGTGCCAGCAGCTTATCAGCTAACACTGAAGTTTTCTTT. This gives the protein CASSLSANTEVFF.